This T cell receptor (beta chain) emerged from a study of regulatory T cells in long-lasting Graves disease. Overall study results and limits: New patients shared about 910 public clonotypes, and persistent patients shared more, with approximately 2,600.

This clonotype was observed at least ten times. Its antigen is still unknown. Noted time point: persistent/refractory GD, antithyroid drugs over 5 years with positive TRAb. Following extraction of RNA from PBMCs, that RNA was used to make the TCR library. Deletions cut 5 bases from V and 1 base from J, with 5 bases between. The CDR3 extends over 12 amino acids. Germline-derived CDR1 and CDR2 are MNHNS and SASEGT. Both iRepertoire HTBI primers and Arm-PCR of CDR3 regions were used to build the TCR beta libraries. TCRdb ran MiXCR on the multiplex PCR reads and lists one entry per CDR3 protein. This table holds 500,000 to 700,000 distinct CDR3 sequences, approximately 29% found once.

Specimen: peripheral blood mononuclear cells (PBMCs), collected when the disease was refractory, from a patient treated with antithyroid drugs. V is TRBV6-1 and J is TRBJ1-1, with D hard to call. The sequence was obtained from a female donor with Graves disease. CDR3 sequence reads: CASSHQNTEAFF. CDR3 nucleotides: TGTGCCAGCAGTCACCAGAACACTGAAGCTTTCTTT.